This T cell receptor (beta chain) was identified during a study of post-analysis software for immune sequencing data. Carried by the TCR beta cDNA libraries were unique molecular identifiers. When 1 to 10 million T cells were used, they gave about 550,000 cDNA molecules. TCRdb called the PCR reads again in MiXCR, with one record for every CDR3 protein. The sample consists of hundreds of thousands of distinct CDR3 sequences, 30% of them appearing once. With respect to this clonotype: Its antigen remains unknown. This sequence may be a read error, since a much larger clone differs from it by one base.

The CDR3 has 12 residues. The V gene's germline CDR1 is MGHRA and CDR2 YSYEKL. Trimming removed 3 bases from V and 9 bases from J, with 9 bases in between. Study-level findings and limits: Clustering by F measure revealed strong co-clustering among samples prepared together in one batch. Patients with multiple sclerosis recorded significantly lower normalized Chao1 diversity than controls, the study found. Patients had higher frequencies than controls of five TRBV segments, including TRBV5-6, TRBV5-1 and TRBV20-1.

Sequenced input: blood. The receptor's source is a girl between 10 and 17 years old with multiple sclerosis. The chain recombines TRBV4-1 with TRBJ2-1; D is ambiguous. CDR3 sequence reads: CASSQKPREQFF. Here the CDR3 DNA reads TGCGCCAGCAGCCAGAAGCCCCGTGAGCAGTTCTTC.